The source of this T cell receptor beta chain is a study of blood T cell repertoires in COVID-19. Study details: Samples of COVID-19 (acute and convalescent) were obtained from the United States, Italy and Spain. From T cells, B-cell-depleted T cells, or PBMCs came the material, which was cDNA or gDNA.

Enrolled during active infection, Seattle patients were then followed longitudinally. In the case of this clone: The sample carries other DNA sequences with the same CDR3.

In the source study's methods: Researchers report that nucleated cell counts were estimated from reference gene primer amplification. TCRdb's table, derived via immunoSEQ multiplex PCR, lists solely in-frame clones and lacks some. V and J calls and clone size come straight from that table; D and trimming were deduced from the DNA. The table records approximately 270,000 clones, approximately 85% of them present only once. Trimming stripped 8 bases from V and 2 bases from J, with 19 bases between. The CDR3 is 15 residues long. CDR1 and CDR2 from the germline V gene are MNHEY and SMNVEV (reference sequence).

This receptor was taken from a human donor with COVID-19, enrolled during active disease. The donor label of this sample is uncertain. The chain couples TRBV27 to TRBJ2-7; D may be TRBD2 (6 bases). The sequenced sample was peripheral blood. DNA for the CDR3: TGTGCCAGCGGACCCTATGCAGGAGGGACCTACGAGCAGTACTTC. Residues: CASGPYAGGTYEQYF.